What follows are 12 T cell receptor beta chains derived from one specimen sequenced in a study of neurological immune-mediated disorders. Using its own MiXCR run on the 5' RACE reads, TCRdb lists one record per CDR3 protein. The profile shows tens of thousands of distinct CDR3 sequences, around 10% of them singletons. The sequencing input was PBMCs. The receptor set was obtained from a woman aged 60-75 years in good health.

This clonotype was seen at least ten times. The chain joins TRBV7-9 to TRBJ2-2; D is possibly TRBD1 (6 bases). With 5 bases removed from V and 5 bases from J, the gap between germline ends came to 15 bases. Germline CDR1 is SEHNR and CDR2 is FQNEAQ (reference sequence). This CDR3 has 15 amino acids. CDR3 protein: CASSHRERSTGELFF. For the CDR3, the DNA is TGTGCCAGCAGCCACAGGGAGCGGAGTACCGGGGAGCTGTTTTTT.

This clonotype showed up many times. The chain has TRBV18 and TRBJ2-7, with TRBD2 as a possible D gene (5 bases). V was clipped by 4 bases and J by 4 bases, with 20 bases between them. The CDR3 extends over 16 amino acids. CDR1 and CDR2 from the germline V gene are KGHSH and LQKENI. CDR3 coding DNA: TGTGCCAGCTCACTTCTTCTCGGGGTCCCCCCTTACGAGCAGTACTTC. It codes for CASSLLLGVPPYEQYF.

Many counts were recorded for this clonotype. The chain uses TRBV7-8 and TRBJ2-7; TRBD2 aligns across 8 bases. The trim removed 5 bases at V and 0 bases at J, leaving 3 bases unmatched. The CDR3 runs 14 residues. Germline V gene data show CDR1 as SGHVS and CDR2 as FQNEAQ. CDR3 in DNA: TGTGCCAGCAGCCCGGGGGGGAGCTCCTACGAGCAGTACTTC. Its protein product is CASSPGGSSYEQYF.

The sample holds many counts of this clonotype. The chain combines TRBV10-3 with TRBJ2-5, with a tentative D call TRBD1 (6 bases). Germline V lookup: CDR1 ENHRY, CDR2 SYGVKD. The V end was cut by 3 bases, the J end by 3 bases, with 8 bases between. CDR3 length equals 13 residues. The CDR3 protein is CAISDQGKETQYF. The CDR3 nucleotides are TGTGCCATCAGTGACCAGGGGAAAGAGACCCAGTACTTC.

This clonotype was recorded many times. The chain carries TRBV11-2 and TRBJ2-5; no definite D call. Looked up from germline, CDR1 is SGHAT and CDR2 is FQNNGV. The CDR3 has 13 amino acids. V lost 2 bases to trimming and J lost 1 base, with 5 bases between them. The CDR3 sequence: CASSLQVQETQYF. The CDR3 DNA follows: TGTGCCAGCAGCTTACAGGTCCAAGAGACCCAGTACTTC.

CDR3 coding DNA: TGTGCCAGCAGTTACATCGGAACCGAAACAAAGCAGTACTTC. Its translation: CASSYIGTETKQYF. The J gene is TRBJ2-7, the V gene TRBV6-5; no definite D call. Germline CDR1 is MNHEY and CDR2 is SVGAGI. This CDR3 is 14 amino acids long. Deletions cut 2 bases from V and 8 bases from J, with 16 bases between.

A note on this clonotype: A much larger clone differs from this one at a single base, so this may be a read error. This chain connects TRBV29-1 to TRBJ1-2; D possibly corresponds to TRBD1 (5 bases). The CDR3 covers 12 residues. The germline CDR1 and CDR2 sequences are SQVTM and ANQGSEA. The V gene lost 6 bases and the J gene lost 0 bases, with 8 bases spanning the gap. The CDR3 region has the DNA TGCAGCGTGGACATGGCTAACTATGGCTACACCTTC. Its translation: CSVDMANYGYTF.

About this clonotype: The germline gene is not matched at one end of the junction; a read error may be the cause. The chain recombines TRBV2 with TRBJ1-5; D call uncertain. Germline-derived CDR1 and CDR2 are SNHLY and FYNNEI. This CDR3 is built from 13 residues. The DNA for the CDR3 is TGTGTCAGCAGTGAAGGCGGAAATCAGCCCCAGCATTTT. It is translated as CVSSEGGNQPQHF.

The sample holds many counts of this clonotype. This sequence joins TRBV12-3 or TRBV12-4 and TRBJ2-7; tentative D call: TRBD1 (6 bases). The CDR3 totals 18 residues. Trimming pared 3 bases from V and 0 bases from J, leaving 21 bases between. DNA for the CDR3: TGTGCCAGCAGTTTCGGACGAACAGGGTCGCCCCACTCCTACGAGCAGTACTTC. The encoded protein is CASSFGRTGSPHSYEQYF.

This clonotype was seen ten or more times. V usage is TRBV19 and J usage is TRBJ1-1; unclear D gene. Trimming removed 5 bases at V and 7 bases at J, with 14 bases between. CDR1 and CDR2 from the germline V gene are LNHDA and SQIVND (reference sequence). CDR3 length: 13 residues. The CDR3 reads CASSYQAGIEAFF. CDR3 nucleotides: TGTGCCAGTAGTTACCAGGCGGGTATTGAAGCTTTCTTT.

This clonotype was counted ten times or more. This rearrangement joins TRBV28 to TRBJ2-7, with TRBD1 matching over 7 bases. V lost 5 bases and J lost 3; bases outside the gene matches: 1. This CDR3 is built from 12 residues. Germline V gives CDR1 MDHEN, CDR2 SYDVKM. CDR3 amino acids: CASSGDSYEQYF. For the CDR3, the DNA is TGTGCCAGCAGTGGGGACAGCTACGAGCAGTACTTC.

This clonotype occurred many times. This rearrangement joins TRBV5-1 to TRBJ2-3; possibly TRBD1 for D (5 bases). This CDR3 region has 14 residues. Per the germline V gene, CDR1 is SGHRS and CDR2 is YFSETQ. The V end was cut by 6 bases, the J end by 2 bases, with 13 bases between. CDR3 nucleotide sequence: TGCGCCAGCACCTCAGGGTCCCTCACAGATACGCAGTATTTT. It yields the protein CASTSGSLTDTQYF.